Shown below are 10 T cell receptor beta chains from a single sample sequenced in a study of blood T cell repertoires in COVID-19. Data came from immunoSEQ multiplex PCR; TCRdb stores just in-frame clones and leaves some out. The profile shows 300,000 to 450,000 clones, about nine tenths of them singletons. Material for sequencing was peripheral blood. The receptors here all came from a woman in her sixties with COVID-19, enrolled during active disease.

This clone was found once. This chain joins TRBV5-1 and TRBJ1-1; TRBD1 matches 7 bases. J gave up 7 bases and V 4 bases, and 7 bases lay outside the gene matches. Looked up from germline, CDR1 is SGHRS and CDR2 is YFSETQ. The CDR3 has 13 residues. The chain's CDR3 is CASSLTGTHEAFF. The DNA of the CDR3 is TGCGCCAGCAGCCTGACAGGGACGCATGAAGCTTTCTTT.

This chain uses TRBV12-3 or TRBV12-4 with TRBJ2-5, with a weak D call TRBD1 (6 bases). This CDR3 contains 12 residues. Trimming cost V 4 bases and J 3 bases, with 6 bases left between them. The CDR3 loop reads CASSYREETQYF. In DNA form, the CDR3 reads TGTGCCAGCAGTTACAGGGAAGAGACCCAGTACTTC.

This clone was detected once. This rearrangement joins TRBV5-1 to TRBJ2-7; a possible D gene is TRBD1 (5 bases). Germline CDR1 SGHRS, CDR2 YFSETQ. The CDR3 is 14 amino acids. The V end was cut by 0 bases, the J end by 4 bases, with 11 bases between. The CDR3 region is CASSLGQKIYEQYF. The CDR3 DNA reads TGCGCCAGCAGCTTGGGACAGAAGATTTACGAGCAGTACTTC.

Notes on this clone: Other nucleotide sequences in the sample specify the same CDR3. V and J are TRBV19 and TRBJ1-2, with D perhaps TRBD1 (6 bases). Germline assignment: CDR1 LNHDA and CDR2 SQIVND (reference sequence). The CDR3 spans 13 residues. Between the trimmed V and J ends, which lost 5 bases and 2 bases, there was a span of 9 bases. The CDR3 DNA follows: TGTGCCAGTAGTCCTCAGGGGAACTATGGCTACACCTTC. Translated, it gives CASSPQGNYGYTF. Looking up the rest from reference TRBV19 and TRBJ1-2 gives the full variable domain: DGGITQSPKYLFRKEGQNVTLSCEQNLNHDAMYWYRQDPGQGLRLIYYSQIVNDFQKGDIAEGYSVSREKKESFPLTVTSAQKNPTAFYLCASSPQGNYGYTFGSGTRLTVV.

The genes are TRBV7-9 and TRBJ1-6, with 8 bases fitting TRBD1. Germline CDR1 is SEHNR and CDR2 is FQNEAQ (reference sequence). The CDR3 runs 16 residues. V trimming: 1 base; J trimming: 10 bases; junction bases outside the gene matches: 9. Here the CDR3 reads CASSLVGAGGKSPLHF. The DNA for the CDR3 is TGTGCCAGCAGCTTAGTGGGAGCAGGGGGCAAATCACCCCTCCACTTT.

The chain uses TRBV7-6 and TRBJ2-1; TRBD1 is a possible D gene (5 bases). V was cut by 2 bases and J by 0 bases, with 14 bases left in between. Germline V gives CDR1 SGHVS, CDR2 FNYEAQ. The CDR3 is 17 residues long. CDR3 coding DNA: TGTGCCAGCAGCTTATATGGCAGGGAACCCTCCTACAATGAGCAGTTCTTC. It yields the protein CASSLYGREPSYNEQFF.

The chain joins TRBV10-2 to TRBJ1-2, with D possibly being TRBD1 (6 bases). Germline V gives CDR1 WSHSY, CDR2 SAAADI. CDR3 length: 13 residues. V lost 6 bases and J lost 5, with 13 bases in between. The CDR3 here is CASSTGPLYGYTF. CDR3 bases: TGCGCCAGCAGCACAGGGCCGCTATATGGCTACACCTTC.

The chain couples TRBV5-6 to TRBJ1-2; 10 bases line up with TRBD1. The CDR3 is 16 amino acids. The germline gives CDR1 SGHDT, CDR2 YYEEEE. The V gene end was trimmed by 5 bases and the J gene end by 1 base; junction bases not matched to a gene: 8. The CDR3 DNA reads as TGTGCCAGCAGTCCAGGGACAGGGGCTGATAACTATGGCTACACCTTC. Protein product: CASSPGTGADNYGYTF.

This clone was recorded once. CDR3 residues: CASSPADRTSNQPQHF. DNA for the CDR3: TGTGCCAGCAGTCCCGCCGACAGAACGAGCAATCAGCCCCAGCATTTT. J is TRBJ1-5 and V is TRBV2; possibly TRBD1 for D (5 bases). Per the germline V gene, CDR1 is SNHLY and CDR2 is FYNNEI. V lost 5 bases and J 1 base, leaving 15 bases between the germline ends. This CDR3 has 16 residues.

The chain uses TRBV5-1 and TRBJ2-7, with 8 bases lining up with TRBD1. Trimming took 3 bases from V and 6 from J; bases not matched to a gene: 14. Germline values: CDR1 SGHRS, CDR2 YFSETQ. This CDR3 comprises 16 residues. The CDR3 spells CASSSGQGYVLSEQYF. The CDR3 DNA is TGCGCCAGCAGCTCCGGACAGGGTTACGTGTTAAGCGAGCAGTACTTC. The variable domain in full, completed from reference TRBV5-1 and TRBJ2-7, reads KAGVTQTPRYLIKTRGQQVTLSCSPISGHRSVSWYQQTPGQGLQFLFEYFSETQRNKGNFPGRFSGRQFSNSRSEMNVSTLELGDSALYLCASSSGQGYVLSEQYFGPGTRLTVT.